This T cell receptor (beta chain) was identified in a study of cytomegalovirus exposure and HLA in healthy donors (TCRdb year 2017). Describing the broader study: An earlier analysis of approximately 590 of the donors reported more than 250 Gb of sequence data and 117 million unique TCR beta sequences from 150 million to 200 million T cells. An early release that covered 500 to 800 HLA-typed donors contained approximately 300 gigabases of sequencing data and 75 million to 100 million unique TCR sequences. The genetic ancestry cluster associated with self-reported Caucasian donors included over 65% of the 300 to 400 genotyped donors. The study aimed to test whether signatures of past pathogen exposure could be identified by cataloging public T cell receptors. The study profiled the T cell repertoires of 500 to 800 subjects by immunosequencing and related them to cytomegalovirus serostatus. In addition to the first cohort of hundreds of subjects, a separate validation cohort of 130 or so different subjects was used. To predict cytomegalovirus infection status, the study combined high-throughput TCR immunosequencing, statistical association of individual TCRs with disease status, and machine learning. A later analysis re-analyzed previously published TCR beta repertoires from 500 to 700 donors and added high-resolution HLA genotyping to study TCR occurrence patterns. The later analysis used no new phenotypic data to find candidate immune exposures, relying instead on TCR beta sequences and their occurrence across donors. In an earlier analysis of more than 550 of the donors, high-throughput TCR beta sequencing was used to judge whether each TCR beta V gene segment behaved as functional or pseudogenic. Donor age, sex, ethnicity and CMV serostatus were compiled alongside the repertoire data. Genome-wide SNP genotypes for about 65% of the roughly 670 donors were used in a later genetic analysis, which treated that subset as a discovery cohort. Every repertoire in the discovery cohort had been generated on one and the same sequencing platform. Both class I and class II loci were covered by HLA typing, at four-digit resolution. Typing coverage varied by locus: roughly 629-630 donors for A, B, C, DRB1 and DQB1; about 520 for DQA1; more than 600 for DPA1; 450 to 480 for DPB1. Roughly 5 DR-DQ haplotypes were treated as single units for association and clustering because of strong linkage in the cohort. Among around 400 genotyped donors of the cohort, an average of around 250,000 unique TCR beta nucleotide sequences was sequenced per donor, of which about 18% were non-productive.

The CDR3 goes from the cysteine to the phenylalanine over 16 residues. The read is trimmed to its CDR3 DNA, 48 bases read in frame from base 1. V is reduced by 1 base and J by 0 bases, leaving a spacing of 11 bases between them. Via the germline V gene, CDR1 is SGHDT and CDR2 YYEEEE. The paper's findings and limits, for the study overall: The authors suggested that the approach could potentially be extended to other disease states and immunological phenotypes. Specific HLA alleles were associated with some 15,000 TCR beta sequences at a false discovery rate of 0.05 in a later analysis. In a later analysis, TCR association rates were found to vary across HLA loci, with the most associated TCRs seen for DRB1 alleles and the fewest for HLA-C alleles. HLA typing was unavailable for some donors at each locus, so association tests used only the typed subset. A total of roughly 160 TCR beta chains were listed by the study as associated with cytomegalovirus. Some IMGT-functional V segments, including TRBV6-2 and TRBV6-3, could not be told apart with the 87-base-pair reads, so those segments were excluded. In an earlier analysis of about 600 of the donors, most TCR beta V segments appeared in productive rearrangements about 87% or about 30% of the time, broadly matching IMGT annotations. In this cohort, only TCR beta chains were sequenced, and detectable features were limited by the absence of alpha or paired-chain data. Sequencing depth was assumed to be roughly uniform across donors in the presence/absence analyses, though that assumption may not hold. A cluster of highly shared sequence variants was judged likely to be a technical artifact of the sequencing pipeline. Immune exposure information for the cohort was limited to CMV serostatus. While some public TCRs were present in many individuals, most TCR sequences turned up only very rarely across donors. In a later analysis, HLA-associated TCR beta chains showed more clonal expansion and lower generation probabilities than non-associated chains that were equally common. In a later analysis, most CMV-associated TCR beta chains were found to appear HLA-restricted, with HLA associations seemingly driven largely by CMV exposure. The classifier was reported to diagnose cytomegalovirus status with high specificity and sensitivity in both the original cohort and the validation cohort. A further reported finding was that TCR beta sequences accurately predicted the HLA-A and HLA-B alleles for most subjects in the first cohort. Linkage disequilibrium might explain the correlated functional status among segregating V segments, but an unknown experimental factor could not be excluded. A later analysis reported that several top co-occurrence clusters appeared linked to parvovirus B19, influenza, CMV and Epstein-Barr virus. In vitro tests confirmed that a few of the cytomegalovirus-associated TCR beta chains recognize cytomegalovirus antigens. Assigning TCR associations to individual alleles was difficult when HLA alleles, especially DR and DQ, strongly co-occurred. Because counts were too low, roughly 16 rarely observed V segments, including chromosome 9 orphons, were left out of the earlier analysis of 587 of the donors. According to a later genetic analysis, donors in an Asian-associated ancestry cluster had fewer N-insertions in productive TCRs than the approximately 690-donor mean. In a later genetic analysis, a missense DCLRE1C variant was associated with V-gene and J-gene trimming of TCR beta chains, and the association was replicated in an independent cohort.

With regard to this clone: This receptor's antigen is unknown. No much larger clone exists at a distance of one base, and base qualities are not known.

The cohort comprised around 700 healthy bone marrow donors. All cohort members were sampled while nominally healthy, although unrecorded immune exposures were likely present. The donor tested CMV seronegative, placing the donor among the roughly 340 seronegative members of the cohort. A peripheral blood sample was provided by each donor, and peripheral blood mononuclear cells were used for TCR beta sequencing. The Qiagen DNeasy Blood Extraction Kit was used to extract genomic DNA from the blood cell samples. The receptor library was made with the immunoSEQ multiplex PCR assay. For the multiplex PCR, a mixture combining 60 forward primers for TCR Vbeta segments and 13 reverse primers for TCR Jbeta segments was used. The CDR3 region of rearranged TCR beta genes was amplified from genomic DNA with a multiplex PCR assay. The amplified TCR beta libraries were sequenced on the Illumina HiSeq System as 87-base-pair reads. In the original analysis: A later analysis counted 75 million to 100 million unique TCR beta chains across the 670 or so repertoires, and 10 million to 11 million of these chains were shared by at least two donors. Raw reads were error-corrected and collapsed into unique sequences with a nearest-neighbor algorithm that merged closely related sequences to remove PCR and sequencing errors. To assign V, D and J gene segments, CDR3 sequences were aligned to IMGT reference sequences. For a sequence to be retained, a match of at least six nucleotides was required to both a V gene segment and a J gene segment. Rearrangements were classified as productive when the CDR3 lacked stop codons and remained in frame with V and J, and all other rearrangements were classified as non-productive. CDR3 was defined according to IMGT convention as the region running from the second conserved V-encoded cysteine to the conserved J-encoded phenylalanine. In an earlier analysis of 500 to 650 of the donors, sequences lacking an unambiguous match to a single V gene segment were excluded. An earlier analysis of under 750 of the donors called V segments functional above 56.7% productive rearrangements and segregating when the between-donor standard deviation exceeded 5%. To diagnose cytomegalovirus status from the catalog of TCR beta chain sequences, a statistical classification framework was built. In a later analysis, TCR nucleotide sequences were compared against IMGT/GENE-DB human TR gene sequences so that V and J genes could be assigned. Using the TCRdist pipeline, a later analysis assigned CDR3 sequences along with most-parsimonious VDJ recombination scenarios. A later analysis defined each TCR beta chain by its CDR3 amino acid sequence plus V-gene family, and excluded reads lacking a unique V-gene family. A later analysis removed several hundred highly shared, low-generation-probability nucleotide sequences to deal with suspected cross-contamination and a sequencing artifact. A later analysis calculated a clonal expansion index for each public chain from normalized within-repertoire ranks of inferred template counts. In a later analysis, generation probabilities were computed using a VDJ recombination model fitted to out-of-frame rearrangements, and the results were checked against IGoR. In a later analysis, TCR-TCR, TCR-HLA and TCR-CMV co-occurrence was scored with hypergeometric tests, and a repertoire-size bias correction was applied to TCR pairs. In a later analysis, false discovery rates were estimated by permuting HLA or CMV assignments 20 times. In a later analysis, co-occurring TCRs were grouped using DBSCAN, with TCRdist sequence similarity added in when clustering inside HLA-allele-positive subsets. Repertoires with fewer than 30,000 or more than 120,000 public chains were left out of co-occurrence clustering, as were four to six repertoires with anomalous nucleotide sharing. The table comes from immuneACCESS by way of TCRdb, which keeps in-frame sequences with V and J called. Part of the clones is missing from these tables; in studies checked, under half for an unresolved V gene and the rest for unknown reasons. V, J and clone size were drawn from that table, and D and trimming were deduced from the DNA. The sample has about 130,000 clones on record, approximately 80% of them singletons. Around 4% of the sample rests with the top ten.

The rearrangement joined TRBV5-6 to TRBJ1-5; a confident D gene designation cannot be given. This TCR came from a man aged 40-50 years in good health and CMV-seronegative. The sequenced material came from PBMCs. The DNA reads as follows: TGTGCCAGCAGCTTGTTGGCCTCATATAGCAATCAGCCCCAGCATTTT. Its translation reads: CASSLLASYSNQPQHF.